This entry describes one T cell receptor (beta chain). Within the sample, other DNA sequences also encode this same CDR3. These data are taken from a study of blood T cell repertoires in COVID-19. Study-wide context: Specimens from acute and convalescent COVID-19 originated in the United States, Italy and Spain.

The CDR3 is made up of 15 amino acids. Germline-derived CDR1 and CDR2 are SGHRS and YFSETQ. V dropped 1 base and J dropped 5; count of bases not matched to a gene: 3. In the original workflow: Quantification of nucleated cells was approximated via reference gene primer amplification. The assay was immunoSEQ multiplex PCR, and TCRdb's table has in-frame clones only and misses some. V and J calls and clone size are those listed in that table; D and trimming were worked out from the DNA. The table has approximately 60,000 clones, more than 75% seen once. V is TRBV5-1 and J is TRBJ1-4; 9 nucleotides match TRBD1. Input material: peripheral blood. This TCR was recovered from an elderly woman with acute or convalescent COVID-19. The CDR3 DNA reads TGCGCCAGCAGCTTGACAGGGGGCAGCAATGAAAAACTGTTTTTT. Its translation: CASSLTGGSNEKLFF.